This T cell receptor (beta chain) was identified in a study of T cell responses to AZD1222 COVID-19 vaccine. Overall study findings and caveats: Spike-specific TCR breadth and depth grew following two AZD1222 doses.

The data were produced by immunoSEQ multiplex PCR, yet TCRdb's version contains in-frame clones alone and is incomplete. The sample has fewer than 150,000 clones, more than 85% seen once. Remarks on this clone: Its matching antigen is unknown.

Trimming took off 8 bases at V and 7 bases at J, with 21 bases between the two ends. CDR3 length equals 15 residues. Looked up from germline, CDR1 is SNHLY and CDR2 is FYNNEI. The chain has TRBV2 and TRBJ1-5, with D tentatively TRBD1 (6 bases). The clonotype comes from an adult in good health. The sequencing here drew on peripheral blood, taken on day 0 of AZD1222 vaccination. The CDR3, as DNA: TGTGCCAGCCACAAAGGAGGCGGGGGCTGGCAGCCCCAGCATTTT. Protein product: CASHKGGGGWQPQHF.